Presented here are 8 T cell receptor beta chains from one specimen sequenced in a study of blood T cell repertoires in COVID-19. Sequencing was performed with immunoSEQ multiplex PCR; in TCRdb, only in-frame clones are kept and a portion is missing. Of about 160,000 clones listed, 92% were seen once; the top ten hold about 4.6%. Sequencing input: peripheral blood. These receptors came from a man aged 30 to 39 with COVID-19, enrolled during active disease.

This clone appeared once. This sequence joins TRBV10-3 and TRBJ1-2; D ambiguous. Germline V CDR1 and CDR2: ENHRY, SYGVKD. The V end was cut by 0 bases, the J end by 9 bases, with 11 bases between. The CDR3 runs 13 residues. The chain's CDR3 is CAISESQTKSYTF. For the CDR3, the DNA is TGTGCCATCAGTGAGTCCCAGACTAAGAGCTACACCTTC.

The rearrangement uses TRBV11-1 and TRBJ2-5; D gene ambiguous. Germline CDR1 is SGHAT and CDR2 is FQDESV (reference sequence). CDR3 length: 14 amino acids. V gave up 1 base and J gave up 2 bases, with 8 bases separating them. CDR3 nucleotide sequence: TGTGCCAGCAGCTTAGTACTGTCTCAAGAGACCCAGTACTTC. Residues: CASSLVLSQETQYF.

The CDR3 bases are TGCGCCAGCAGCTTGGTTACGGTCAATGAGCAGTTCTTC. Translating gives CASSLVTVNEQFF. V usage is TRBV5-1 and J usage is TRBJ2-1; the D is unclear. CDR1 and CDR2 from the germline V gene are SGHRS and YFSETQ. This CDR3 has 13 residues. The ends were cut back, 0 bases at V and 6 bases at J, with 7 bases in the middle.

The chain uses TRBV28 and TRBJ2-3; the match to TRBD2 covers 11 bases. Germline trimming cut 6 bases from V and 2 bases from J; bases unmatched to any gene: 10. The V gene's germline CDR1 is MDHEN and CDR2 SYDVKM. This CDR3 contains 17 residues. DNA for the CDR3: TGTGCCAGCAGCACGCAACTGGGACTAGCGGACACAGATACGCAGTATTTT. Its translation is CASSTQLGLADTDTQYF.

The rearrangement links TRBV5-4 to TRBJ1-6; 12 nucleotides match TRBD1. Germline assignment: CDR1 SGHNT and CDR2 YYREEE (reference sequence). The CDR3 consists of 14 residues. V was pared by 4 bases and J by 10 bases, with 3 bases of the junction left unmatched. Here the CDR3 reads CASSRDRGHSPLHF. DNA of the CDR3: TGTGCCAGCAGCCGGGACAGGGGGCACTCACCCCTCCACTTT.

The chain combines TRBV7-9 with TRBJ2-5, with TRBD2 as a possible D gene (6 bases). The ends were cut back, 5 bases at V and 1 base at J, with 11 bases in the middle. Germline lookup yields CDR1 SEHNR and CDR2 FQNEAQ (reference sequence). This CDR3 has 14 amino acids. CDR3 protein: CASSLMGLQETQYF. CDR3 nucleotides: TGTGCCAGCAGCCTTATGGGACTCCAAGAGACCCAGTACTTC. The variable domain in full, completed from reference TRBV7-9 and TRBJ2-5, reads DTGVSQNPRHKITKRGQNVTFRCDPISEHNRLYWYRQTLGQGPEFLTYFQNEAQLEKSRLLSDRFSAERPKGSFSTLEIQRTEQGDSAMYLCASSLMGLQETQYFGPGTRLLVL.

This rearrangement joins TRBV15 to TRBJ1-1; D remains ambiguous. Between the trimmed V and J ends, which lost 0 bases and 2 bases, there was a span of 10 bases. The CDR3 runs 15 residues. Germline assignment: CDR1 LNHNV and CDR2 YYDKDF (reference sequence). The CDR3 sequence: CATSRDSEKNTEAFF. CDR3 nucleotide sequence: TGTGCCACCAGCAGAGACTCAGAAAAAAACACTGAAGCTTTCTTT. Based on the CDR3 plus reference TRBV15 and TRBJ1-1, the full variable domain is DAMVIQNPRYQVTQFGKPVTLSCSQTLNHNVMYWYQQKSSQAPKLLFHYYDKDFNNEADTPDNFQSRRPNTSFCFLDIRSPGLGDTAMYLCATSRDSEKNTEAFFGQGTRLTVV.

This rearrangement joins TRBV28 to TRBJ1-4; no clear D gene. Looked up from germline, CDR1 is MDHEN and CDR2 is SYDVKM. The CDR3 sequence is 15 residues long. V lost 2 bases to trimming and J lost 0 bases, with 7 bases between them. CDR3 in DNA: TGTGCCAGCAGTTTAGACGCGGCAACTAATGAAAAACTGTTTTTT. Residues: CASSLDAATNEKLFF.